Presented here are 22 T cell receptor beta chains from one specimen sequenced in a study of T cells in Graves' hyperthyroidism and ophthalmopathy. From RNA transcripts, TCR beta CDR3 regions were amplified. HTBI primers were employed in a first-round RT-PCR of the TCR CDR3. From the multiplex PCR reads, TCRdb called clonotypes with MiXCR, one entry per CDR3 protein. This table has approximately 400,000 distinct CDR3 sequences, around 18% appearing once. The specimen was blood. All receptors come from a man between 18 and 29 years old with Graves' ophthalmopathy.

This clonotype was observed a few times. This chain links TRBV6-1 with TRBJ1-3, with D possibly being TRBD1 (5 bases). Trimming left V 6 bases short and J 1 base short, with 13 bases between. Germline CDR1 is MNHNS and CDR2 is SASEGT. The CDR3 spans 15 residues. The CDR3 is CASRSGSGSGNTIYF. The CDR3 coding sequence is TGTGCCAGCAGGTCAGGGTCCGGGTCTGGAAACACCATATATTTT.

The CDR3 nucleotides read TGTGCCAGCGAAAGGGGCTATGGCTACACCTTC. Translating it yields CASERGYGYTF. The rearrangement joins TRBV28 to TRBJ1-2, with a weak D call TRBD1 (5 bases). CDR3 size: 11 residues. Germline lookup yields CDR1 MDHEN and CDR2 SYDVKM. Trimming cost V 8 bases and J 4 bases, with 8 bases left between them.

In this sample, this clonotype turned up many times. The rearrangement joins TRBV3-1 to TRBJ2-5; 7 bases fit TRBD2. The J segment lost 1 base and the V segment lost 0 bases, leaving 2 bases of the junction unmatched. The CDR3 covers 15 residues. Germline V gene sequence: CDR1 LGHDT, CDR2 YNNKEL (reference sequence). Written as DNA, the CDR3 is TGTGCCAGCAGCCAAGATCCTAGCGGCCAAGAGACCCAGTACTTC. Translation: CASSQDPSGQETQYF.

On this clonotype: Relative to the germline gene, one junction end is altered; a read error may explain this. The rearrangement links TRBV28 to TRBJ2-7, with D possibly being TRBD2 (6 bases). CDR1 and CDR2 from the germline V gene are MDHEN and SYDVKM. The CDR3 runs 13 residues. The CDR3 loop is CASSLFSGYEQYF. The CDR3 DNA follows: TGTGCCAGCAGCTTATTTAGCGGCTACGAGCAGTACTTC.

Concerning this clonotype: Sequence at one end of the junction differs from germline and may be a read error. V gene TRBV27 combines with J gene TRBJ1-4; 10 bases map to TRBD1. In germline, CDR1 is MNHEY, CDR2 SMNVEV (reference sequence). CDR3 size: 16 residues. The CDR3 is CASSTSRGQGFEKLSF. For the CDR3, the DNA is TGTGCCAGCAGTACCTCCCGGGGACAGGGGTTTGAAAAACTGTCTTTT.

This clonotype was observed at least ten times. This rearrangement joins TRBV20-1 to TRBJ2-3; a possible D gene is TRBD1 (5 bases). The germline gives CDR1 DFQATT, CDR2 SNEGSKA (reference sequence). With 1 base removed from V and 5 bases from J, the gap between germline ends came to 10 bases. CDR3 length: 13 amino acids. The CDR3 loop reads CSARVDNGDTQYF. The CDR3 DNA sequence: TGCAGTGCTAGAGTGGACAATGGAGATACGCAGTATTTT.

This clonotype was counted ten times or more. V is TRBV10-3 and J is TRBJ2-7, with D unresolved. The CDR3 totals 18 residues. Trimming stripped 2 bases from V and 2 bases from J, with 22 bases between. Germline V gene data show CDR1 as ENHRY and CDR2 as SYGVKD. CDR3 sequence (DNA): TGTGCCATCAGTGAGCGAGTTGGTAGGGCAGTAGCAACCTACGAGCAGTACTTC. Its protein product is CAISERVGRAVATYEQYF.

This chain uses TRBV5-6 with TRBJ2-1; D uncertain. V shed 4 bases and J shed 9 bases, with 8 bases lying between them. The CDR3 totals 11 residues. Germline CDR1 and CDR2: SGHDT and YYEEEE. In DNA, the CDR3 is TGTGCCAGCAGCGAGTACGGTGAGCAGTTCTTC. Its protein is CASSEYGEQFF.

The chain has TRBV19 and TRBJ2-5; a weak D match, TRBD1 (6 bases). V was pared by 3 bases and J by 3 bases, with 8 bases between. The CDR3 has 13 residues. CDR1 LNHDA and CDR2 SQIVND come from the germline V gene (reference sequence). The chain's CDR3 is CASSISGEETQYF. In nucleotides, the CDR3 is TGTGCCAGTAGTATCTCAGGGGAAGAGACCCAGTACTTC.

This clonotype came up a few times. This sequence joins TRBV28 and TRBJ1-5; D ambiguous. This CDR3 comprises 14 residues. Germline CDR1 and CDR2: MDHEN and SYDVKM. V dropped 5 bases and J dropped 1 base, with 9 bases sitting between them. The CDR3 DNA follows: TGTGCCAGCAGTAGTACGGACAGCAATCAGCCCCAGCATTTT. It is translated as CASSSTDSNQPQHF.

The chain links TRBV19 to TRBJ1-1, with 8 bases matching TRBD1. V was pared by 5 bases and J by 10 bases, with 9 bases of the junction left unmatched. Germline V gene data show CDR1 as LNHDA and CDR2 as SQIVND (reference sequence). The CDR3 runs 13 residues. The CDR3 reads CASSLRQGPRAFF. The CDR3 region has the DNA TGTGCCAGTAGTCTTCGACAGGGGCCCAGAGCTTTCTTT.

This clonotype appeared many times. The chain is built from TRBV5-1 and TRBJ1-2; tentatively, D is TRBD1 (6 bases). The germline CDR1 and CDR2 sequences are SGHRS and YFSETQ. With 4 bases removed from V and 2 bases from J, the gap between germline ends came to 15 bases. This CDR3 contains 15 residues. CDR3 in amino acids: CASSPGDTLNYGYTF. The CDR3 DNA reads TGCGCCAGCAGCCCTGGGGACACCCTAAACTATGGCTACACCTTC.

This clonotype has a count of ten or more. The chain carries TRBV6-1 and TRBJ1-2; TRBD1 is a possible D gene (5 bases). The V end lost 6 bases, the J end lost 2 bases, and 16 bases lay between the germline ends. Per the germline V gene, CDR1 is MNHNS and CDR2 is SASEGT. The CDR3 loop spans 15 amino acids. The CDR3 DNA reads as TGTGCCAGCAGCCACGGGGGGTCTTGGAACTATGGCTACACCTTC. Translated, it gives CASSHGGSWNYGYTF.

The table lists this clonotype with a few counts. The chain carries TRBV7-7 and TRBJ2-2; D is possibly TRBD1 (7 bases). Germline loops: CDR1 SSHAT, CDR2 FNYEAQ (reference sequence). The CDR3 runs 14 residues. DNA for the CDR3: TGTGCTAGCGGACGACAGGGTAGCACCGGGGAGCTGTTTTTT. Translated: CASGRQGSTGELFF. Full variable domain (outside the CDR3, taken from reference TRBV7-7 and TRBJ2-2): GAGVSQSPRYKVTKRGQDVTLRCDPISSHATLYWYQQALGQGPEFLTYFNYEAQPDKSGLPSDRFSAERPEGSISTLTIQRTEQRDSAMYRCASGRQGSTGELFFGEGSRLTVL.

The chain joins TRBV20-1 to TRBJ1-5; tentative D call: TRBD1 (5 bases). CDR1 and CDR2 (germline): DFQATT, SNEGSKA (reference sequence). Trimming stripped 1 base from V and 3 bases from J, with 13 bases between. The CDR3 is made up of 15 amino acids. The chain's CDR3 is CSARGDWDPNQPQHF. The CDR3 DNA sequence: TGCAGTGCTAGAGGAGATTGGGACCCCAATCAGCCCCAGCATTTT.

CDR3 sequence reads: CSARDIGRGDSPLHF. CDR3 coding DNA: TGCAGTGCTAGAGATATAGGCAGGGGGGATTCACCCCTCCACTTT. This chain joins TRBV20-1 and TRBJ1-6; 7 bases map to TRBD1. Germline lookup yields CDR1 DFQATT and CDR2 SNEGSKA (reference sequence). V lost 0 bases to trimming and J lost 8 bases; unmatched junction nucleotides: 7. This CDR3 has 15 residues.

The V gene is TRBV6-1, the J gene TRBJ2-1, with D perhaps matching TRBD1 (5 bases). V shed 4 bases and J shed 0 bases, with 13 bases lying between them. CDR1 and CDR2 (germline): MNHNS, SASEGT. The CDR3 totals 16 residues. CDR3 protein: CASSGKGISSYNEQFF. The CDR3, as DNA: TGTGCCAGCAGTGGCAAGGGGATCAGCTCCTACAATGAGCAGTTCTTC.

The CDR3 bases are TGTGCCAGCAGCCCCCCCGACAGGGGAGGGACTGAAGCTTTCTTT. Its protein product is CASSPPDRGGTEAFF. The chain joins TRBV7-9 to TRBJ1-1; TRBD1 aligns across 8 bases. The germline V gene has CDR1 SEHNR and CDR2 FQNEAQ (reference sequence). V was clipped by 5 bases and J by 5 bases; unmatched bases: 10. CDR3 length equals 15 residues.

This clonotype was observed a handful of times. The chain combines TRBV6-2 or TRBV6-3 with TRBJ1-1; TRBD1 matches 8 bases. Unmatched junction bases numbered 12, after V lost 10 bases and J lost 5 bases. This CDR3 contains 14 residues. Germline lookup yields CDR1 MNHEY and CDR2 SVGEGT. This CDR3 reads CATKMTGDGTEAFF. The CDR3, as DNA: TGTGCCACCAAGATGACAGGGGATGGAACTGAAGCTTTCTTT.

This clonotype was seen repeatedly, ten times or more. The chain combines TRBV12-3 or TRBV12-4 with TRBJ1-6; D might be TRBD1 (5 bases). The CDR3 is 17 amino acids. Trimming left V 5 bases short and J 0 bases short, with 14 bases between. CDR3 in amino acids: CASSTGTLSSYNSPLHF. In DNA form, the CDR3 reads TGTGCCAGCAGTACCGGGACGTTAAGCTCCTATAATTCACCCCTCCACTTT.

This rearrangement joins TRBV25-1 to TRBJ1-4, with 7 bases that match TRBD1. From germline, CDR1 is MGHDK and CDR2 SYGVNS. With 8 bases clipped from V and 8 bases from J, the junction kept 8 bases outside the gene matches. There are 13 residues in the CDR3. CDR3 DNA: TGTGCCAGCGGCAATCCGGGACAGGAAAAACTGTTTTTT. This sequence encodes CASGNPGQEKLFF. Full variable domain (outside the CDR3, taken from reference TRBV25-1 and TRBJ1-4): EADIYQTPRYLVIGTGKKITLECSQTMGHDKMYWYQQDPGMELHLIHYSYGVNSTEKGDLSSESTVSRIRTEHFPLTLESARPSHTSQYLCASGNPGQEKLFFGSGTQLSVL.

Only a few counts were recorded for this clonotype. J is TRBJ1-2 and V is TRBV19; D remains ambiguous. Per germline, CDR1 LNHDA and CDR2 SQIVND (reference sequence). The V end lost 7 bases, the J end lost 2 bases, and 20 bases lay between the germline ends. The CDR3 is made up of 16 amino acids. As DNA, the CDR3 is TGTGCCAGTAAAGGTATTGGGTTCGAGGGCAACTATGGCTACACCTTC. Translation gives CASKGIGFEGNYGYTF.